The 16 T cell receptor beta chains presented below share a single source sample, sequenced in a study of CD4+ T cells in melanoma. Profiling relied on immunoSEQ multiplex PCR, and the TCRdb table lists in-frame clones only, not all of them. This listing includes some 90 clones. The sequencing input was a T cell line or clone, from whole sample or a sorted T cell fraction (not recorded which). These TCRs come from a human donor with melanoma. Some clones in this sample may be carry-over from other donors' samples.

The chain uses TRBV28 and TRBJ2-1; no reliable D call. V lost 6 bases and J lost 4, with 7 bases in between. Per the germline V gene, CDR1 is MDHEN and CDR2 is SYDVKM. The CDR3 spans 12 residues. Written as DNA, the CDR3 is TGTGCCAGCAGCTTTGAGTACAATGAGCAGTTCTTC. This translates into CASSFEYNEQFF. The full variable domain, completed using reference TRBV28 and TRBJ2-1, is DVKVTQSSRYLVKRTGEKVFLECVQDMDHENMFWYRQDPGLGLRLIYFSYDVKMKEKGDIPEGYSVSREKKERFSLILESASTNQTSMYLCASSFEYNEQFFGPGTRLTVL.

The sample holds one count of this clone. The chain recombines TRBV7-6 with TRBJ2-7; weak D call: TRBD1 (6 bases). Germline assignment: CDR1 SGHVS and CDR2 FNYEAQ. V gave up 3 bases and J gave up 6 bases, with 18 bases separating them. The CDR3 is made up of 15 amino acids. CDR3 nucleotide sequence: TGTGCCAGCAGCTTCCTCCCAAACAGGGTTGGCGAGCAGTACTTC. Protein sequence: CASSFLPNRVGEQYF.

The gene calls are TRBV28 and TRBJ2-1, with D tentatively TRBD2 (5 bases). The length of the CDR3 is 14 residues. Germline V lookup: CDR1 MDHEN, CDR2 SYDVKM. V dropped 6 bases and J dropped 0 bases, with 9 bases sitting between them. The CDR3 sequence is CASSRGNSYNEQFF. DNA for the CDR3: TGTGCCAGCAGCCGAGGGAACTCCTACAATGAGCAGTTCTTC.

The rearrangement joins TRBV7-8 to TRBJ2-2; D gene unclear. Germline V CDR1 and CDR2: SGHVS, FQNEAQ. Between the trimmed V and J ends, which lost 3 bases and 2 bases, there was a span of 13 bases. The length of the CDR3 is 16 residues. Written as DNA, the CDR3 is TGTGCCAGCAGCTTTGGGTCAGTTCTAAACACCGGGGAGCTGTTTTTT. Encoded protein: CASSFGSVLNTGELFF.

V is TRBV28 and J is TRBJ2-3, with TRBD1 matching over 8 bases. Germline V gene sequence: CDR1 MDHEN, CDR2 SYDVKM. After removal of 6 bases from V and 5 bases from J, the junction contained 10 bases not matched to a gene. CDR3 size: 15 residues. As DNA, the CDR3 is TGTGCCAGCAGGGTGTGGCAGGGGGCAGGAGATACGCAGTATTTT. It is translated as CASRVWQGAGDTQYF.

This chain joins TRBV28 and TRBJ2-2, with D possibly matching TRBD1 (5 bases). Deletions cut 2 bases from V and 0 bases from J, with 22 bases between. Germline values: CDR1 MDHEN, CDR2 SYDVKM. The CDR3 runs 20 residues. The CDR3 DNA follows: TGTGCCAGCAGTTTAGCGTTACCCCAAGGGGTCGACTCGAACACCGGGGAGCTGTTTTTT. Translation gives CASSLALPQGVDSNTGELFF.

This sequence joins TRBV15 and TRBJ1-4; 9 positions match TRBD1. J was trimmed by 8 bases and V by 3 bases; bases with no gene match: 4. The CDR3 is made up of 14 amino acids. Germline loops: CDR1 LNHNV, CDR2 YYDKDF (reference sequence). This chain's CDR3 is CATSRGQGEEKLFF. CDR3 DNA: TGTGCCACCAGCAGGGGACAGGGTGAAGAAAAACTGTTTTTT.

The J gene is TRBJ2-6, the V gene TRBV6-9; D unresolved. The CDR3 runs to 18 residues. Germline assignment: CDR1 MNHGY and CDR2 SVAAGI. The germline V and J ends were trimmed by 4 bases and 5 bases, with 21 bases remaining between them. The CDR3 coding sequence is TGTGCCAGCAGTTCACCTAAGCCACGACAAAGTCGGGCCAACGTCCTGACTTTC. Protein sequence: CASSSPKPRQSRANVLTF.

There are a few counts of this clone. The DNA of the CDR3 is TGTGCCAGCAGTTTGGACAGCTCAACTAATGAAAAACTGTTTTTT. Its translation is CASSLDSSTNEKLFF. The chain is built from TRBV28 and TRBJ1-4, with a tentative D call TRBD1 (6 bases). The length of the CDR3 is 15 residues. Germline V gives CDR1 MDHEN, CDR2 SYDVKM. V was cut by 3 bases and J by 0 bases, with 8 bases left in between.

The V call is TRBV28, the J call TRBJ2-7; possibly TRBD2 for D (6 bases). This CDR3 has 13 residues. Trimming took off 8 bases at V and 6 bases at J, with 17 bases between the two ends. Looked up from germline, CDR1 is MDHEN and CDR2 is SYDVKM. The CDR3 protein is CASSLGLASEQYF. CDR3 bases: TGTGCCAGCTCTCTCGGGCTAGCGAGCGAGCAGTACTTC.

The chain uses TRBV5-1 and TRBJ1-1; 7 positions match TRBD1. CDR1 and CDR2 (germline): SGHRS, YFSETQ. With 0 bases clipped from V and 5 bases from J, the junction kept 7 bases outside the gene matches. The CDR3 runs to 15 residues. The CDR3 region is CASSLAGGRGTEAFF. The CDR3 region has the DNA TGCGCCAGCAGCTTGGCCGGCGGCAGGGGGACTGAAGCTTTCTTT.

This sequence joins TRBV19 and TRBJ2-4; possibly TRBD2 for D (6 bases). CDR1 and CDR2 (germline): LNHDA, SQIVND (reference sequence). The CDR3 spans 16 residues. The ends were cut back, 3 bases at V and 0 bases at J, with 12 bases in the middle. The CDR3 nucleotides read TGTGCCAGTAGTATGGGAGGACTTTTAGCCAAAAACATTCAGTACTTC. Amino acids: CASSMGGLLAKNIQYF. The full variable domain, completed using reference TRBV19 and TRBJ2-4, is DGGITQSPKYLFRKEGQNVTLSCEQNLNHDAMYWYRQDPGQGLRLIYYSQIVNDFQKGDIAEGYSVSREKKESFPLTVTSAQKNPTAFYLCASSMGGLLAKNIQYFGAGTRLSVL.

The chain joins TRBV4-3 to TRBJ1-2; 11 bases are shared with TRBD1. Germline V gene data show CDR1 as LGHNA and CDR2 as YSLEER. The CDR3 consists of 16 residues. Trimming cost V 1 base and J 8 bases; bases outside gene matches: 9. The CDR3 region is CASSQVPGTGGYGYTF. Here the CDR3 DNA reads TGCGCCAGCAGCCAAGTTCCCGGGACAGGGGGGTACGGCTACACCTTC.

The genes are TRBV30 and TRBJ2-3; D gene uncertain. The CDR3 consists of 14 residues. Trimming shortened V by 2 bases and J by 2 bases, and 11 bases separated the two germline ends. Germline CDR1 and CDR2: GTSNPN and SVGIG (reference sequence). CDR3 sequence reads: CAWSNNGLTDTQYF. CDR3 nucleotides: TGTGCCTGGAGTAATAACGGTCTCACAGATACGCAGTATTTT.

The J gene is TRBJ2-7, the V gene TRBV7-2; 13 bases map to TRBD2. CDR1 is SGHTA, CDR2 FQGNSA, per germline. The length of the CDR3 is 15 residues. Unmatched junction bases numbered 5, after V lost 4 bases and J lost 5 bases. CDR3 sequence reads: CASSYGLAGVHEQYF. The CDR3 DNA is TGTGCCAGCAGCTACGGACTAGCGGGAGTCCACGAGCAGTACTTC.

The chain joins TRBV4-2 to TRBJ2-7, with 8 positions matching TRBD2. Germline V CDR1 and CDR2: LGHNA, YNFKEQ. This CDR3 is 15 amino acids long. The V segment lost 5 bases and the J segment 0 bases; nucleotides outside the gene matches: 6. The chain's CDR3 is CASSYGGDSSYEQYF. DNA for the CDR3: TGTGCCAGCAGCTACGGGGGGGATAGCTCCTACGAGCAGTACTTC.